One and the same sample provided the 20 T cell receptor beta chains below, sequenced in a study of blood T cells in healthy people across ages. Alongside a J-beta primer mix, a sample-barcoded 5' primer served in a second PCR lasting about 7 to 11 cycles. TCRdb reprocessed the 5' RACE reads with MiXCR, giving one entry per CDR3 protein. The data show roughly 500,000 distinct CDR3 sequences, roughly 28% seen once. The sequencing sample was made of blood. These receptors were taken from a woman in her seventies in good health.

Many counts were recorded for this clonotype. The rearrangement uses TRBV7-2 and TRBJ2-5; 7 bases align to TRBD2. The CDR3 runs to 13 residues. CDR1 is SGHTA and CDR2 is FQGNSA in the germline V gene. The ends lost 8 bases at V and 4 bases at J; junction bases unmatched: 7. CDR3 residues: CASALWGGETQYF. Here the CDR3 DNA reads TGTGCCAGCGCCCTTTGGGGGGGAGAGACCCAGTACTTC. Combining the CDR3 with reference TRBV7-2 and TRBJ2-5 gives the whole variable domain GAGVSQSPSNKVTEKGKDVELRCDPISGHTALYWYRQSLGQGLEFLIYFQGNSAPDKSGLPSDRFSAERTGGSVSTLTIQRTQQEDSAVYLCASALWGGETQYFGPGTRLLVL.

The chain combines TRBV25-1 with TRBJ2-1, with D possibly matching TRBD1 (6 bases). The DNA end favors TRBJ2-5, so the J call may be wrong. Germline V gene data show CDR1 as MGHDK and CDR2 as SYGVNS. The CDR3 length is 13 residues. The CDR3 DNA reads TGTGCCAGCAGATATTCAGGGGAAGAGACCCAGTACTTC. It codes for CASRYSGEETQYF.

The chain is built from TRBV7-8 and TRBJ1-1; D may be TRBD1 (6 bases). The CDR3 length is 13 residues. Trimming removed 4 bases at V and 9 bases at J, with 15 bases between. Germline CDR1 and CDR2: SGHVS and FQNEAQ. CDR3 coding DNA: TGTGCCAGCAGCTGGCAAAGAGGGGGTAAAGCTTTCTTT. Translated, it gives CASSWQRGGKAFF.

By frequency in the sample, this clonotype is medium-sized. The chain couples TRBV6-5 to TRBJ2-5, with D perhaps matching TRBD1 (6 bases). CDR1 is MNHEY, CDR2 SVGAGI, per germline. CDR3 size: 13 residues. The V end lost 0 bases, the J end lost 4 bases, and 6 bases lay between the germline ends. CDR3 amino acids: CASSYSGGETQYF. The CDR3 coding sequence is TGTGCCAGCAGTTACTCAGGGGGAGAGACCCAGTACTTC.

This clonotype has only a few counts. The rearrangement links TRBV20-1 to TRBJ2-3; 7 bases are a match to TRBD2. J was trimmed by 1 base and V by 4 bases; bases with no gene match: 2. The CDR3 totals 13 residues. Germline CDR1 and CDR2: DFQATT and SNEGSKA (reference sequence). The CDR3 nucleotides read TGCAGTGCTAATGCGGGGGGCACAGATACGCAGTATTTT. Amino acid sequence: CSANAGGTDTQYF.

The chain couples TRBV7-8 to TRBJ1-4; no definite D call. The CDR3 consists of 16 residues. V lost 4 bases and J 5 bases, leaving 17 bases between the germline ends. The germline V gene has CDR1 SGHVS and CDR2 FQNEAQ. The CDR3 DNA follows: TGTGCCAGCAGCTATAGTGTAGGCAGCAAGAATGAAAAACTGTTTTTT. This encodes CASSYSVGSKNEKLFF.

This clonotype was seen only a few times. The V call is TRBV6-5, the J call TRBJ2-1, with D possibly matching TRBD2 (6 bases). The tail of the sequence fits TRBJ2-5 better, so the J call may be wrong. CDR1 is MNHEY, CDR2 SVGAGI, per germline. The CDR3 spans 15 residues. CDR3 in amino acids: CASSYSPGLRETQYF. CDR3 DNA sequence: TGTGCCAGCAGTTACTCCCCGGGACTGCGGGAGACCCAGTACTTC.

The rearrangement links TRBV29-1 to TRBJ2-5; D not resolved. The DNA end favors TRBJ2-7, so the J call may be wrong. In germline, CDR1 is SQVTM, CDR2 ANQGSEA. This CDR3 is built from 12 residues. The CDR3 DNA reads TGCAGCGTCCGCACGACTTCCTACGAGCAGTACTTC. Translation gives CSVRTTSYEQYF.

The J gene is TRBJ2-7, the V gene TRBV5-7; no definite D call. TRBV5-7 is known as an ORF, though its function is uncertain. This CDR3 spans 10 amino acids. Trimming left V 7 bases short and J 2 bases short, with 4 bases between. The chain's CDR3 is CASGPYEQYF. DNA of the CDR3: TGTGCCAGCGGGCCCTACGAGCAGTACTTC.

CDR3 region: CASSPRSGAGETQYF. In DNA form, the CDR3 reads TGTGCCAGCTCACCACGATCGGGGGCTGGAGAGACCCAGTACTTC. The chain links TRBV18 to TRBJ2-5; the D gene could be TRBD1 or TRBD2 (6 bases each). CDR1 and CDR2 (germline): KGHSH, LQKENI. There are 15 residues in the CDR3. Trimming left V 1 base short and J 4 bases short, with 13 bases between.

V and J are TRBV5-1 and TRBJ2-5; TRBD2 matches 8 bases. The DNA end favors TRBJ2-7, so the J call may be wrong. Germline V lookup: CDR1 SGHRS, CDR2 YFSETQ. The CDR3 spans 16 residues. CDR3 DNA sequence: TGCGCCAGCAGCTTCGGGAGCGGGGGCGGTTCGATCGAGCAGTACTTC. Protein sequence: CASSFGSGGGSIEQYF.

This clonotype has at least ten counts. This chain connects TRBV27 to TRBJ2-7; D gene uncertain. The CDR3 consists of 12 residues. The germline V and J ends were trimmed by 6 bases and 6 bases, with 12 bases remaining between them. Per germline, CDR1 MNHEY and CDR2 SMNVEV (reference sequence). CDR3 nucleotide sequence: TGTGCCAGCAGATCGTGGGCCCTCGAGCAGTACTTC. It is translated as CASRSWALEQYF.

The J gene is TRBJ2-1, the V gene TRBV7-2; 13 positions match TRBD2. Looked up from germline, CDR1 is SGHTA and CDR2 is FQGNSA. Trimming cost V 5 bases and J 5 bases; bases outside gene matches: 9. This CDR3 comprises 17 residues. The CDR3 region is CASSPRTSGGAHNEQFF. The CDR3 DNA reads as TGTGCCAGCAGCCCCCGTACTAGCGGGGGGGCCCACAATGAGCAGTTCTTC.

This clonotype came up a few times. The rearrangement uses TRBV2 and TRBJ1-5, with 8 bases lining up with TRBD1. CDR3 length: 16 residues. V was pared by 4 bases and J by 4 bases, with 9 bases of the junction left unmatched. Germline assignment: CDR1 SNHLY and CDR2 FYNNEI. The CDR3 reads CASSVRAGGGNQPQHF. The CDR3 DNA follows: TGTGCCAGCAGTGTTCGGGCAGGGGGCGGTAATCAGCCCCAGCATTTT. The whole variable domain, filled in from reference TRBV2 and TRBJ1-5, reads EPEVTQTPSHQVTQMGQEVILRCVPISNHLYFYWYRQILGQKVEFLVSFYNNEISEKSEIFDDQFSVERPDGSNFTLKIRSTKLEDSAMYFCASSVRAGGGNQPQHFGDGTRLSIL.

Comments on this clonotype: Relative to the germline gene, one junction end is altered; a read error may explain this. The chain is built from TRBV6-1 and TRBJ1-6; the D gene is possibly TRBD1 (6 bases). CDR1 is MNHNS and CDR2 is SASEGT in the germline V gene. CDR3 length equals 17 residues. DNA for the CDR3: TGTGCCAGCAGACAACTCCGGGGGGCCCACGGAGTTTCACCCTTCCACTTT. This encodes CASRQLRGAHGVSPFHF.

This clonotype was counted a few times. V usage is TRBV4-3 and J usage is TRBJ2-3; 8 positions match TRBD1. The V gene's germline CDR1 is LGHNA and CDR2 YSLEER. This CDR3 is 18 amino acids long. V gave up 0 bases and J gave up 5 bases; unmatched junction bases: 13. In DNA, the CDR3 is TGCGCCAGCAGCCAAGATATTCCCGGCAGGGGGCTTATAGATACGCAGTATTTT. This sequence encodes CASSQDIPGRGLIDTQYF.

This clonotype was seen only a few times. The chain is built from TRBV10-3 and TRBJ2-1; 7 positions match TRBD1. CDR1 ENHRY and CDR2 SYGVKD come from the germline V gene. This CDR3 has 15 residues. The V and J ends lost 6 bases and 6 bases, in that order; junction bases with no gene match: 11. The CDR3 is CAIRGQVAGTNEQFF. The CDR3 nucleotides are TGTGCCATCAGAGGACAGGTCGCAGGTACCAATGAGCAGTTCTTC.

This clonotype was counted only a few times. The chain carries TRBV4-2 and TRBJ2-4; no clear D. The length of the CDR3 is 14 residues. In germline, CDR1 is LGHNA, CDR2 YNFKEQ. The V gene lost 0 bases and the J gene lost 5 bases, with 8 bases spanning the gap. The CDR3 nucleotides read TGTGCCAGCAGCCAAGACAGCTTTCAAAACATTCAGTACTTC. It specifies CASSQDSFQNIQYF.

This clonotype was found a few times. The chain has TRBV29-1 and TRBJ1-1, with D possibly TRBD1 on 6 matching bases. Germline V gene lookup returns CDR1 SQVTM and CDR2 ANQGSEA. The CDR3 contains 17 residues. V shed 0 bases and J shed 0 bases, with 17 bases lying between them. The chain's CDR3 is CSVEEGGTRKMNTEAFF. Written as DNA, the CDR3 is TGCAGCGTTGAAGAGGGTGGGACACGGAAAATGAACACTGAAGCTTTCTTT.

The chain has TRBV7-2 and TRBJ2-7; D is unresolved. The CDR3 has 14 amino acids. V shed 1 base and J shed 0 bases, with 7 bases lying between them. Germline V gives CDR1 SGHTA, CDR2 FQGNSA. CDR3 bases: TGTGCCAGCAGCTTAGTCGCTCGCTCCTACGAGCAGTACTTC. Amino acid sequence: CASSLVARSYEQYF.